This T cell receptor (beta chain) appears in the sequencing data of a study of blood T cell repertoires in COVID-19. About the study: Sample material is recorded as cDNA or gDNA derived from T cells, B-cell-depleted T cells, or PBMCs.

Germline V CDR1 and CDR2: SGHVS, FQNEAQ. The V gene end was trimmed by 1 base and the J gene end by 3 bases; junction bases not matched to a gene: 8. The CDR3 is 16 residues long. In terms of age and location, participants ranged from roughly 18 to 100 years and lived in around 22 US areas. Before being deemed recovered, Cohort 3 donors had two negative PCRs, clearance, or symptom resolution. Data came from immunoSEQ multiplex PCR; TCRdb stores just in-frame clones and leaves some out. The repertoire holds 170,000 or so clones, with 85% to 90% as singletons. The chain employs TRBV7-8 and TRBJ2-5; 7 nucleotides align to TRBD1. Sequencing was performed on PBMCs or T cells enriched from blood (not recorded which). This sequence originates from a woman aged 45-60 years who had recovered from COVID-19. The CDR3 nucleotides read TGTGCCAGCAGCTTAGATGGTAGGGGGCAGGAAGAGACCCAGTACTTC. Residues: CASSLDGRGQEETQYF. The full variable domain, in which reference TRBV7-8 and TRBJ2-5 provide the parts outside the CDR3, is GAGVSQSPRYKVAKRGQDVALRCDPISGHVSLFWYQQALGQGPEFLTYFQNEAQLDKSGLPSDRFFAERPEGSVSTLKIQRTQQEDSAVYLCASSLDGRGQEETQYFGPGTRLLVL.